This T cell receptor beta chain was identified during a study of cytomegalovirus exposure and HLA in healthy donors (dated by TCRdb to 2015 to 2018). Background for the entire study: In an earlier analysis of several hundred of the donors, less than 350 Gb of sequence data and 90 million to 120 million unique TCR beta sequences from about 179 million T cells were reported. An early release that covered some 630 HLA-typed donors contained about 300 gigabases of sequencing data and about 93 million unique TCR sequences. Of the roughly 400 genotyped donors, less than 85% were placed in the genetic ancestry cluster associated with self-reported Caucasian donors. The study aimed to test whether signatures of past pathogen exposure could be identified by cataloging public T cell receptors. The study profiled the T cell repertoires of under 850 subjects by immunosequencing and related them to cytomegalovirus serostatus. Besides the first cohort of approximately 710 subjects, a separate validation cohort made up of 120 different subjects was used. The study combined high-throughput TCR immunosequencing, statistical association of individual TCRs with disease status, and machine learning to predict cytomegalovirus infection status. A later analysis re-analyzed previously published TCR beta repertoires from about 730 donors and added high-resolution HLA genotyping to study TCR occurrence patterns. In the later analysis, no new phenotypic data were used to find candidate immune exposures; instead, reliance was placed on TCR beta sequences and their occurrence across donors. An earlier analysis of fewer than 700 of the donors applied high-throughput TCR beta sequencing to assess whether each TCR beta V gene segment acted as functional or pseudogenic. Alongside the repertoire data, information on donor age, sex, ethnicity and CMV serostatus was compiled. A later genetic analysis took genome-wide SNP genotypes for about 65% of the roughly 670 donors and used that subset as a discovery cohort. All discovery cohort repertoires had been generated using a single sequencing platform. Class I and class II HLA loci were covered by the typing at four-digit resolution. The number of typed donors differed by locus: about 620-640 for A, B, C, DRB1 and DQB1; approximately 530 for DQA1; about 600 for DPA1; and 400 to 480 for DPB1. Roughly 5 DR-DQ haplotypes were handled as single units for association and clustering because linkage in the cohort was strong. Among over 350 genotyped donors of the cohort, an average of about 240,000 unique TCR beta nucleotide sequences were sequenced per donor, about a sixth of them non-productive. General study outcomes and caveats: Because counts were too low, approximately 15 rarely observed V segments, including chromosome 9 orphons, were excluded from the earlier analysis of 587 of the donors. Immune exposure information for the cohort was limited to CMV serostatus. Strong co-occurrence of HLA alleles, especially DR and DQ, made assigning TCR associations to individual alleles difficult. According to a later genetic analysis, donors in an Asian-associated ancestry cluster had fewer N-insertions in productive TCRs than the approximately 710-donor mean. Presence/absence analyses assumed roughly uniform sequencing depth across donors, an assumption that may not hold. According to a later analysis, parvovirus B19, influenza, CMV and Epstein-Barr virus appeared linked to several top co-occurrence clusters. In a later genetic analysis, a missense DCLRE1C variant was associated with V-gene and J-gene trimming of TCR beta chains, and the association was replicated in an independent cohort. A total of 150 to 200 TCR beta chains were listed by the study as associated with cytomegalovirus. The authors suggested that the approach could potentially be generalized to other disease states and immunological phenotypes. The cohort was sequenced for TCR beta chains only, and without alpha or paired-chain data the features that could be detected were limited. According to a later analysis, TCR association rates differed among HLA loci, with DRB1 alleles showing the most associated TCRs and HLA-C alleles showing the fewest. A further reported finding was that TCR beta sequences accurately predicted the HLA-A and HLA-B alleles for most subjects in the first cohort. A cluster of highly shared sequence variants was judged likely to represent a technical artifact of the sequencing pipeline. The 87-base-pair reads could not distinguish some IMGT-functional V segments, including TRBV6-2 and TRBV6-3, so those segments were excluded. In both the original and validation cohorts, the classifier was reported to diagnose cytomegalovirus status with high specificity and sensitivity. Most TCR sequences were observed very rarely across donors, whereas some public TCRs were present in many individuals. A later analysis associated 15,000 or so TCR beta sequences with specific HLA alleles at a false discovery rate of 0.05. A later analysis found that HLA-associated TCR beta chains were more clonally expanded and had lower generation probabilities than equally common non-associated chains. Broadly in line with IMGT annotations, most TCR beta V segments showed up in productive rearrangements about 87% or about 30% of the time in an earlier analysis of several hundred of the donors. Three of the identified cytomegalovirus-associated TCR beta chains were confirmed in vitro to be specific for cytomegalovirus antigens. According to a later analysis, most CMV-associated TCR beta chains appeared to be HLA-restricted, and the HLA associations seemed to be driven largely by CMV exposure. Because HLA typing was unavailable for some donors at each locus, only the typed subset was used in association tests. Correlated functional status among segregating V segments might be attributable to linkage disequilibrium, but an unknown experimental factor could not be ruled out.

Reading from cysteine to phenylalanine, the CDR3 counts 18 amino acids. Just CDR3 DNA is preserved here, 54 bases in frame from base 1. V trim: 1 base; J trim: 3 bases; unmatched bases: 11. In the germline V gene (reference sequence), CDR1 corresponds to SEHNR and CDR2 to FQNEAQ. To note about this clone: It has no known antigen specificity. Per-nucleotide qualities are absent, and no much larger clonotype sits a single base away.

The cohort was made up of 666 healthy bone marrow donors. Cohort members were all nominally healthy when sampled, although unrecorded immune exposures were likely present. The donor was CMV seronegative and was included in the group of around 320 seronegative cohort members. Every donor gave a peripheral blood sample, and the peripheral blood mononuclear cells from that sample were used for TCR beta sequencing. The Qiagen DNeasy Blood Extraction Kit was used to extract genomic DNA from the blood cell samples. Libraries were prepared through the immunoSEQ multiplex PCR assay. A mixture of 60 forward primers for TCR Vbeta segments and 13 reverse primers for TCR Jbeta segments was used in the multiplex PCR. Amplification of the CDR3 region of rearranged TCR beta genes was performed with a multiplex PCR assay on genomic DNA. Amplified TCR beta libraries were sequenced as 87-base-pair reads on the Illumina HiSeq System. As for the original processing: Across the 500 to 750 repertoires, a later analysis counted tens of millions of unique TCR beta chains, 9.5 million to 13 million of which were shared by at least two donors. A nearest-neighbor algorithm error-corrected the raw reads and collapsed the reads into unique sequences, merging closely related sequences to remove PCR and sequencing errors. To assign V, D and J gene segments, CDR3 sequences were aligned to IMGT reference sequences. For a sequence to be retained, at least a six-nucleotide match to both a V gene segment and a J gene segment was required. A rearrangement was called productive if the CDR3 had no stop codons and remained in frame with V and J, and every other rearrangement was called non-productive. Following IMGT convention, CDR3 was defined as the stretch from the second conserved V-encoded cysteine to the conserved J-encoded phenylalanine. The earlier analysis of 500 to 750 of the donors excluded any sequence lacking an unambiguous match to a single V gene segment. An earlier analysis of 550 to 650 of the donors classified V segments as functional when productive rearrangements were above 56.7% and as segregating when the standard deviation between donors was above 5%. A statistical classification framework was built for diagnosing cytomegalovirus status from the catalog of TCR beta chain sequences. In a later analysis, TCR nucleotide sequences were compared against IMGT/GENE-DB human TR gene sequences so that V and J genes could be assigned. Using the TCRdist pipeline, a later analysis assigned CDR3 sequences along with most-parsimonious VDJ recombination scenarios. A later analysis defined each TCR beta chain by its CDR3 amino acid sequence plus V-gene family, and excluded reads lacking a unique V-gene family. In a later analysis, some 600 highly shared, low-generation-probability nucleotide sequences were removed to address suspected cross-contamination and a sequencing artifact. A later analysis calculated a clonal expansion index for each public chain from normalized within-repertoire ranks of inferred template counts. A later analysis computed generation probabilities with a VDJ recombination model fitted to out-of-frame rearrangements, and checked the results against IGoR. In a later analysis, TCR-TCR, TCR-HLA and TCR-CMV co-occurrence was scored with hypergeometric tests, and a repertoire-size bias correction was applied to TCR pairs. False discovery rates were estimated in a later analysis by permuting HLA or CMV assignments 20 times. A later analysis grouped co-occurring TCRs with DBSCAN, adding TCRdist sequence similarity when clustering within HLA-allele-positive subsets. Repertoires with fewer than 30,000 or more than 120,000 public chains, plus five repertoires with anomalous nucleotide sharing, were excluded from co-occurrence clustering. TCRdb stores this immuneACCESS table with in-frame sequences only. Part of the clones is absent; in the studies checked, under half of the shortfall reflects unresolved V genes, and no reason is known for the rest. That table is the source of V, J and clone size, and D and trimming were worked out from the DNA. The sample table holds around 130,000 clones, of which around 83% were seen once. The biggest ten clones account for 1% to 1.5% of the sample.

This clonotype was obtained from a girl aged 2 to 9 in good health and CMV-seronegative. Sequencing was carried out using PBMCs. The chain links TRBV7-9 with TRBJ2-3, and 9 bases in between align with TRBD2. The DNA reads TGTGCCAGCAGCTTAGTGGCCGGATCTAGCGGGGATACAGATACGCAGTATTTT. This encodes CASSLVAGSSGDTDTQYF.